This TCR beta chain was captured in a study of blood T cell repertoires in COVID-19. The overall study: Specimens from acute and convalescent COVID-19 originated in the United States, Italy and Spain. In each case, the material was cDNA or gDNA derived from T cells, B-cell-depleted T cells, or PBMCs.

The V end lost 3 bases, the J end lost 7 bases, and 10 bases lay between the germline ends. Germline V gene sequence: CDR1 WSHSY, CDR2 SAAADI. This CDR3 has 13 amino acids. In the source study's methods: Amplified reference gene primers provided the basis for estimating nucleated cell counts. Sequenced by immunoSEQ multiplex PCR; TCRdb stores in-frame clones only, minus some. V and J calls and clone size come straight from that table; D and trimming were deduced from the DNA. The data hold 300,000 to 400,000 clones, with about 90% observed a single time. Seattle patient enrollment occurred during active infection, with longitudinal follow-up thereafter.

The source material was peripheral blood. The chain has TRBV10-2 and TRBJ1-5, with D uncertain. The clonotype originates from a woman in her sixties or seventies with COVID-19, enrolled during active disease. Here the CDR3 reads CASSDWGGQPQHF. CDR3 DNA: TGCGCCAGCAGTGATTGGGGAGGACAGCCCCAGCATTTT.